The 18 T cell receptor beta chains below were found in one sample sequenced in a study of blood T cells in healthy people across ages (dated by TCRdb to the mid-2010s). Library generation was performed with 5' RACE. The instrument was an Illumina HiSeq 2500. A second PCR of 7 to 11 cycles was run with a J-beta primer mix and a sample-barcoded 5' primer. In-frame beta chains were kept once TCRdb had trimmed the public reads at Q25 with fastp and called clones with MiXCR. Merged by CDR3 protein, the rows form single entries marked with the most common genes and DNA. The sample includes about 680,000 distinct CDR3 sequences, with 49% observed a single time. Together, the top ten hold 30% to 40% of the sample. The sequencing input was blood. These TCRs come from an older woman in good health.

This clonotype came up once. V is TRBV5-1 and J is TRBJ2-5; D might be TRBD1 (6 bases). Deletions cut 1 base from V and 5 bases from J, with 15 bases between. CDR1 is SGHRS and CDR2 is YFSETQ in the germline V gene. The CDR3 contains 15 residues. CDR3 protein: CASSLQGTQDETQYF. The CDR3 DNA reads as TGCGCCAGCAGCTTGCAGGGGACCCAAGACGAGACCCAGTACTTC.

The V and J genes are TRBV20-1 and TRBJ1-5; D remains unclear. The CDR3 runs 13 residues. The ends were cut back, 0 bases at V and 0 bases at J, with 3 bases in the middle. Germline-derived CDR1 and CDR2 are DFQATT and SNEGSKA (reference sequence). The CDR3 sequence is CSAREGSNQPQHF. CDR3 sequence (DNA): TGCAGTGCTAGAGAAGGTAGCAATCAGCCCCAGCATTTT.

The chain combines TRBV7-3 with TRBJ2-1; D is perhaps TRBD2 (6 bases). CDR3 length: 15 residues. Germline assignment: CDR1 SGHTA and CDR2 FQGTGA. V was pared by 6 bases and J by 4 bases, with 16 bases between. The CDR3 DNA reads as TGTGCCAGCAGATCTTCTAGCGATTCTTACAATGAGCAGTTCTTC. Translation gives CASRSSSDSYNEQFF.

The chain links TRBV4-3 to TRBJ2-7; 9 positions match TRBD1. J gave up 4 bases and V 4 bases, and 8 bases lay outside the gene matches. CDR1 and CDR2 from the germline V gene are LGHNA and YSLEER. The CDR3 runs to 15 residues. CDR3 sequence: CASSLQGTGRYEQYF. For the CDR3, the DNA is TGCGCCAGCAGCCTACAAGGGACAGGGAGGTACGAGCAGTACTTC.

This clonotype came up a few times. The genes are TRBV25-1 and TRBJ2-3, with 8 bases aligning to TRBD2. The junction had 3 bases not matched to a gene; V was cut back by 3 bases and J by 4 bases. Germline lookup yields CDR1 MGHDK and CDR2 SYGVNS. The CDR3 consists of 14 residues. The CDR3 reads CASSDSGGADTQYF. Written as DNA, the CDR3 is TGTGCCAGCAGTGATTCGGGAGGGGCAGATACGCAGTATTTT.

This clonotype has just a few counts. The chain employs TRBV12-3 or TRBV12-4 and TRBJ2-1; TRBD2 agrees at 7 bases. After removal of 3 bases from V and 3 bases from J, the junction contained 8 bases not matched to a gene. The CDR3 runs to 16 residues. In nucleotides, the CDR3 is TGTGCCAGCAGTTTGGGGGGGAGGAGTTACTACAATGAGCAGTTCTTC. Its protein is CASSLGGRSYYNEQFF.

This chain links TRBV11-3 with TRBJ2-3; D is unclear. The CDR3 has 14 amino acids. The V end was cut by 4 bases, the J end by 8 bases, with 16 bases between. The germline V gene encodes CDR1 SGHNT and CDR2 YENEEA. For the CDR3, the DNA is TGTGCCAGCAGCTCTAACCTTCCACAAGCTACGCAGTATTTT. It codes for CASSSNLPQATQYF. Supplemented by reference TRBV11-3 and TRBJ2-3, the full variable domain reads EAGVVQSPRYKIIEKKQPVAFWCNPISGHNTLYWYLQNLGQGPELLIRYENEEAVDDSQLPKDRFSAERLKGVDSTLKIQPAELGDSAVYLCASSSNLPQATQYFGPGTRLTVL.

The CDR3 region is CASSEEGGRLGNEQFF. Written as DNA, the CDR3 is TGTGCCAGCAGTGAAGAGGGCGGGAGGCTGGGAAATGAGCAGTTCTTC. The genes are TRBV2 and TRBJ2-1; 8 positions match TRBD2. This CDR3 contains 16 residues. Unmatched junction bases numbered 9, after V lost 1 base and J lost 7 bases. The germline V gene encodes CDR1 SNHLY and CDR2 FYNNEI.

This clonotype appeared a few times. The J gene is TRBJ2-1, the V gene TRBV28; D uncertain. Trimming left V 3 bases short and J 2 bases short, with 11 bases between. The CDR3 is 15 amino acids. The V gene's germline CDR1 is MDHEN and CDR2 SYDVKM. CDR3 DNA: TGTGCCAGCAGTTTCAATGTAGTTCCCTACAATGAGCAGTTCTTC. This translates into CASSFNVVPYNEQFF. Variable domain in full (rest from reference TRBV28 and TRBJ2-1): DVKVTQSSRYLVKRTGEKVFLECVQDMDHENMFWYRQDPGLGLRLIYFSYDVKMKEKGDIPEGYSVSREKKERFSLILESASTNQTSMYLCASSFNVVPYNEQFFGPGTRLTVL.

The CDR3 loop reads CASSLERDNGWENIQYF. DNA for the CDR3: TGCGCCAGCAGCCTCGAGCGGGATAATGGCTGGGAAAACATTCAGTACTTC. This sequence joins TRBV4-3 and TRBJ2-4, with 7 bases lining up with TRBD2. Germline trimming cut 4 bases from V and 5 bases from J; bases unmatched to any gene: 14. Germline V gene data show CDR1 as LGHNA and CDR2 as YSLEER. The CDR3 extends over 17 amino acids.

The chain combines TRBV20-1 with TRBJ1-4; D gene ambiguous. The CDR3 runs to 15 residues. V shed 3 bases and J shed 2 bases, with 13 bases lying between them. Germline lookup yields CDR1 DFQATT and CDR2 SNEGSKA (reference sequence). As DNA, the CDR3 is TGCAGTGCTAGGCGAGCGGAGAGGACTAATGAAAAACTGTTTTTT. Its translation is CSARRAERTNEKLFF.

There are a few counts of this clonotype. This chain links TRBV7-2 with TRBJ2-1; 8 bases are a match to TRBD1. Germline V lookup: CDR1 SGHTA, CDR2 FQGNSA. CDR3 size: 17 residues. V shed 5 bases, J shed 4 bases, and the junction held 13 bases outside the gene matches. The CDR3 is CASSEDRGPNLYNEQFF. CDR3 DNA: TGTGCCAGCAGCGAAGACAGGGGCCCCAACCTTTACAATGAGCAGTTCTTC.

V gene TRBV29-1 combines with J gene TRBJ2-3; D possibly corresponds to TRBD2 (5 bases). The CDR3 is 18 residues long. V lost 8 bases to trimming and J lost 0 bases, with 27 bases between them. Germline CDR1 and CDR2: SQVTM and ANQGSEA. The DNA for the CDR3 is TGCAGCTCGGCGGTTATCCGGCTAGTGGAGGTCAGCACAGATACGCAGTATTTT. Protein product: CSSAVIRLVEVSTDTQYF.

This clonotype was detected a few times. The rearrangement joins TRBV20-1 to TRBJ2-1, with a possible D match to TRBD2 (5 bases). Trimming pared 5 bases from V and 3 bases from J, leaving 11 bases between. Germline CDR1 is DFQATT and CDR2 is SNEGSKA (reference sequence). The CDR3 contains 13 residues. The CDR3: CSALRDYYNEQFF. CDR3 DNA: TGCAGTGCTTTACGAGACTACTACAATGAGCAGTTCTTC.

This clonotype was seen more than once but under ten times. The V gene is TRBV20-1, the J gene TRBJ2-2; no clear D gene. Germline-derived CDR1 and CDR2 are DFQATT and SNEGSKA (reference sequence). V shed 3 bases and J shed 1 base, with 3 bases lying between them. This CDR3 comprises 12 residues. DNA for the CDR3: TGCAGTGCTAGCAAGAACACCGGGGAGCTGTTTTTT. This encodes CSASKNTGELFF.

The chain couples TRBV18 to TRBJ2-6; unclear D gene. Per the germline V gene, CDR1 is KGHSH and CDR2 is LQKENI. The CDR3 contains 17 residues. Deletions cut 0 bases from V and 0 bases from J, with 9 bases between. CDR3 in DNA: TGTGCCAGCTCACCACCGGGAAGTCGCTCTGGGGCCAACGTCCTGACTTTC. Its protein is CASSPPGSRSGANVLTF.

The rearrangement joins TRBV20-1 to TRBJ2-7; tentative D call: TRBD2 (5 bases). The V gene's germline CDR1 is DFQATT and CDR2 SNEGSKA (reference sequence). The CDR3 contains 14 residues. V lost 4 bases to trimming and J lost 0 bases, with 13 bases between them. For the CDR3, the DNA is TGCAGTGCTAAAGAGAGGGCAGTCTCCTACGAGCAGTACTTC. Translation: CSAKERAVSYEQYF.

V usage is TRBV20-1 and J usage is TRBJ1-4; D is ambiguous. Trimming cost V 4 bases and J 0 bases, with 12 bases left between them. This CDR3 spans 15 amino acids. Per germline, CDR1 DFQATT and CDR2 SNEGSKA (reference sequence). The CDR3 coding sequence is TGCAGTGCTACGGGGTTCGGGGCAACTAATGAAAAACTGTTTTTT. It translates to CSATGFGATNEKLFF.